This passage covers 25 T cell receptor beta chains from one sample sequenced in a study of OX40 agonist ivuxolimab in advanced cancers. TCRdb's table, derived via immunoSEQ multiplex PCR, lists solely in-frame clones and lacks some. Of around 83,000 clones listed, roughly 91% are singletons. The specimen comprised CD4+ or CD8+ T cells sorted from blood, sampled in a trial of the OX40 agonist ivuxolimab. The source of these receptors is an adult with an advanced solid tumor such as melanoma, head and neck, liver or kidney cancer.

The chain carries TRBV6-5 and TRBJ1-5; the match to TRBD1 covers 11 bases. The J segment lost 1 base and the V segment lost 6 bases, leaving 2 bases of the junction unmatched. The germline V gene encodes CDR1 MNHEY and CDR2 SVGAGI. This CDR3 contains 15 residues. The CDR3 spells CASRRDRGSNQPQHF. The CDR3 DNA follows: TGTGCCAGCAGACGGGACAGGGGGAGCAATCAGCCCCAGCATTTT.

The gene calls are TRBV19 and TRBJ2-7, with D perhaps TRBD1 or TRBD2 (5 bases each). With 6 bases removed from V and 3 bases from J, the gap between germline ends came to 15 bases. The CDR3 runs 14 residues. Germline V lookup: CDR1 LNHDA, CDR2 SQIVND (reference sequence). The CDR3 sequence: CASRRGESNYEQYF. CDR3 nucleotides: TGTGCCAGTAGGAGGGGTGAATCGAACTACGAGCAGTACTTC.

The genes are TRBV19 and TRBJ2-7, with D tentatively TRBD1 or TRBD2 (5 bases each). The V gene's germline CDR1 is LNHDA and CDR2 SQIVND (reference sequence). CDR3 length: 15 residues. The germline V and J ends were trimmed by 2 bases and 0 bases, with 11 bases remaining between them. DNA of the CDR3: TGTGCCAGTAGTATAAACCGGGACGCCTCCTACGAGCAGTACTTC. It codes for CASSINRDASYEQYF.

V gene TRBV7-3 combines with J gene TRBJ2-1; D not certain. The germline V and J ends were trimmed by 5 bases and 6 bases, with 8 bases remaining between them. Germline CDR1 and CDR2: SGHTA and FQGTGA. There are 12 residues in the CDR3. The CDR3 protein is CASSLDINEQFF. CDR3 coding DNA: TGTGCCAGCAGCCTTGACATCAATGAGCAGTTCTTC.

V gene TRBV19 combines with J gene TRBJ2-3, with 7 bases matching TRBD1. Germline CDR1 LNHDA, CDR2 SQIVND (reference sequence). V dropped 6 bases and J dropped 4; count of bases not matched to a gene: 4. CDR3 length equals 13 residues. The CDR3 protein is CASRRTGSDTQYF. The CDR3, as DNA: TGTGCCAGTAGGCGGACAGGCTCAGATACGCAGTATTTT.

The gene calls are TRBV5-4 and TRBJ2-2, with TRBD2 matching over 12 bases. The CDR3 runs 17 residues. Per germline, CDR1 SGHNT and CDR2 YYREEE (reference sequence). The trim removed 4 bases at V and 0 bases at J, leaving 4 bases unmatched. CDR3 amino acids: CASSGGLAGANTGELFF. For the CDR3, the DNA is TGTGCCAGCAGCGGGGGACTAGCGGGCGCGAACACCGGGGAGCTGTTTTTT.

This clone was observed a single time. This chain links TRBV18 with TRBJ2-1; tentatively, D is TRBD1 (5 bases). Germline V gene data show CDR1 as KGHSH and CDR2 as LQKENI. The CDR3 runs to 20 residues. Trimming shortened V by 1 base and J by 5 bases, and 27 bases separated the two germline ends. CDR3 region: CASSPRQGNRALNPNNEQFF. The CDR3 DNA is TGTGCCAGCTCACCACGCCAGGGAAACCGGGCACTCAATCCGAACAATGAGCAGTTCTTC.

The rearrangement joins TRBV10-3 to TRBJ2-6, with D perhaps matching TRBD1 or TRBD2 (5 bases each). The germline V gene encodes CDR1 ENHRY and CDR2 SYGVKD. Trimming cost V 6 bases and J 0 bases, with 6 bases left between them. The CDR3 is 14 residues long. For the CDR3, the DNA is TGTGCCATCAGGGGGACCTCTGGGGCCAACGTCCTGACTTTC. Protein product: CAIRGTSGANVLTF.

This clone occurred a few times. The chain employs TRBV5-1 and TRBJ2-7; D remains ambiguous. Trimming removed 5 bases from V and 0 bases from J, with 12 bases in between. This CDR3 has 14 residues. Germline V lookup: CDR1 SGHRS, CDR2 YFSETQ. For the CDR3, the DNA is TGCGCCAGCAGACCCGTCCTAAGCTCCTACGAGCAGTACTTC. Translation: CASRPVLSSYEQYF.

This sequence joins TRBV28 and TRBJ1-4; D is uncertain. Per germline, CDR1 MDHEN and CDR2 SYDVKM. Trimming stripped 8 bases from V and 0 bases from J, with 13 bases between. The CDR3 runs to 15 residues. The CDR3 nucleotides are TGTGCCAGCGGAACAGCCACTCCAACTAATGAAAAACTGTTTTTT. Amino acid sequence: CASGTATPTNEKLFF.

The V gene is TRBV9, the J gene TRBJ2-7; D is possibly TRBD1 (6 bases). CDR3 length: 15 residues. The germline V gene encodes CDR1 SGDLS and CDR2 YYNGEE. V lost 3 bases and J 0 bases, leaving 13 bases between the germline ends. The CDR3 sequence is CASSARDTSSYEQYF. CDR3 coding DNA: TGTGCCAGCAGCGCAAGGGACACGAGCTCCTACGAGCAGTACTTC.

The chain links TRBV6-5 to TRBJ2-4, with TRBD1 as a possible D gene (6 bases). CDR3 length: 16 amino acids. V was cut by 2 bases and J by 2 bases, with 13 bases left in between. The germline V gene encodes CDR1 MNHEY and CDR2 SVGAGI. CDR3 coding DNA: TGTGCCAGCAGTTACCCGCCAACAGGGACCAAAAACATTCAGTACTTC. It is translated as CASSYPPTGTKNIQYF.

This clone was recorded once. This CDR3 reads CASSFRGTKLGGDETQYF. DNA for the CDR3: TGTGCCAGCAGCTTTAGGGGGACAAAACTAGGAGGGGATGAGACCCAGTACTTC. The rearrangement joins TRBV7-9 to TRBJ2-5; perhaps D is TRBD1 or TRBD2 (6 bases each). The CDR3 totals 18 residues. CDR1 SEHNR and CDR2 FQNEAQ come from the germline V gene (reference sequence). The V end was cut by 3 bases, the J end by 5 bases, with 25 bases between.

The chain is built from TRBV10-3 and TRBJ1-2; no reliable D call. The V gene lost 2 bases and the J gene lost 5 bases, with 12 bases spanning the gap. CDR3 size: 14 residues. Germline assignment: CDR1 ENHRY and CDR2 SYGVKD. The CDR3 bases are TGTGCCATCAGTGAGCGGGAGCTACCTTATGGCTACACCTTC. Its translation is CAISERELPYGYTF.

The chain recombines TRBV11-2 with TRBJ2-7; maybe TRBD1 (6 bases). The germline gives CDR1 SGHAT, CDR2 FQNNGV. V gave up 5 bases and J gave up 12 bases, with 20 bases separating them. The CDR3 extends over 13 amino acids. The CDR3 DNA reads as TGTGCCAGCAGCCTACCAGGGGCTTCGCGCCCGTACTTC. Protein sequence: CASSLPGASRPYF.

This sequence joins TRBV6-1 and TRBJ1-1; tentatively, D is TRBD1 (6 bases). The CDR3 is 17 residues long. CDR1 MNHNS and CDR2 SASEGT come from the germline V gene. V was clipped by 0 bases and J by 0 bases, with 14 bases between them. CDR3 sequence: CASSEADSSRMNTEAFF. In DNA, the CDR3 is TGTGCCAGCAGTGAAGCGGACAGTAGTCGAATGAACACTGAAGCTTTCTTT.

The V call is TRBV19, the J call TRBJ2-5; D gene uncertain. There are 15 residues in the CDR3. Deletions cut 5 bases from V and 4 bases from J, with 17 bases between. CDR1 is LNHDA, CDR2 SQIVND, per germline (reference sequence). In DNA, the CDR3 is TGTGCCAGTAGTTATGGTTTGGGTTCGGGAGAGACCCAGTACTTC. Translation: CASSYGLGSGETQYF. The whole variable domain, remainder taken from reference TRBV19 and TRBJ2-5, is DGGITQSPKYLFRKEGQNVTLSCEQNLNHDAMYWYRQDPGQGLRLIYYSQIVNDFQKGDIAEGYSVSREKKESFPLTVTSAQKNPTAFYLCASSYGLGSGETQYFGPGTRLLVL.

This clone appeared a few times. The V gene is TRBV6-1, the J gene TRBJ1-2, with 9 bases lining up with TRBD1. V trimming: 7 bases; J trimming: 8 bases; junction bases outside the gene matches: 11. Germline CDR1 MNHNS, CDR2 SASEGT. The length of the CDR3 is 14 residues. The CDR3 loop reads CASTPGTGRGGYTF. For the CDR3, the DNA is TGTGCCAGCACCCCCGGGACAGGGCGAGGAGGCTACACCTTC.

The rearrangement joins TRBV29-1 to TRBJ1-1; D is possibly TRBD1 (5 bases). Germline loops: CDR1 SQVTM, CDR2 ANQGSEA. The length of the CDR3 is 13 residues. V dropped 6 bases and J dropped 1 base, with 12 bases sitting between them. CDR3 nucleotide sequence: TGCAGCGTCTCGACGGGGCCGAACACTGAAGCTTTCTTT. The encoded protein is CSVSTGPNTEAFF.

This clone has just one count. V usage is TRBV5-5 and J usage is TRBJ1-2; TRBD1 agrees at 7 bases. The CDR3 is 14 amino acids. Germline V gene data show CDR1 as SGHKS and CDR2 as YYEKEE (reference sequence). V was pared by 0 bases and J by 1 base, with 0 bases of the junction left unmatched. The DNA of the CDR3 is TGTGCCAGCAGCTTGGACAGGGGTAACTATGGCTACACCTTC. It encodes CASSLDRGNYGYTF.

The chain links TRBV5-1 to TRBJ2-6; D assignment may be TRBD1 or TRBD2 (5 bases each). The CDR3 extends over 16 amino acids. V was shortened by 5 bases and J by 0 bases, with 12 bases between the two germline ends. Germline CDR1 and CDR2: SGHRS and YFSETQ. CDR3: CASSPQGRSGANVLTF. The CDR3 DNA follows: TGCGCCAGCAGTCCGCAGGGACGCTCTGGGGCCAACGTCCTGACTTTC. The full variable domain, rest sourced from reference TRBV5-1 and TRBJ2-6, is KAGVTQTPRYLIKTRGQQVTLSCSPISGHRSVSWYQQTPGQGLQFLFEYFSETQRNKGNFPGRFSGRQFSNSRSEMNVSTLELGDSALYLCASSPQGRSGANVLTFGAGSRLTVL.

This chain links TRBV10-1 with TRBJ2-2; D perhaps matches TRBD2 (6 bases). Trimming removed 5 bases from V and 5 bases from J, with 18 bases in between. CDR3 length equals 16 residues. Germline CDR1 WNHNN, CDR2 SYGVQD (reference sequence). The CDR3 DNA reads TGCGCCAGCAGTCCGGGACTCGGCTTGGGGACCGGGGAGCTGTTTTTT. This sequence encodes CASSPGLGLGTGELFF.

This chain uses TRBV10-3 with TRBJ2-3; weak D call: TRBD2 (6 bases). The CDR3 spans 15 residues. The V and J ends lost 0 bases and 3 bases respectively, with 10 bases between them. Germline CDR1 reads ENHRY; CDR2 reads SYGVKD. The CDR3 region has the DNA TGTGCCATCAGTGAGTCCCTAGCGAGAACAGATACGCAGTATTTT. Its protein is CAISESLARTDTQYF.

The table lists this clone with a few counts. The genes are TRBV6-4 and TRBJ2-7, with TRBD2 as a possible D gene (6 bases). V gave up 5 bases and J gave up 2 bases, with 22 bases separating them. Germline lookup yields CDR1 MRHNA and CDR2 SNTAGT. This CDR3 is built from 17 residues. The CDR3 reads CASSPVSEERAAYEQYF. CDR3 DNA sequence: TGTGCCAGCAGTCCCGTATCAGAGGAGCGGGCAGCCTACGAGCAGTACTTC.

The chain links TRBV28 to TRBJ2-1; D possibly corresponds to TRBD2 (7 bases). V was clipped by 2 bases and J by 6 bases, with 14 bases between them. The CDR3 length is 15 residues. Germline CDR1 and CDR2: MDHEN and SYDVKM. The CDR3 bases are TGTGCCAGCAGTTTACTGACTAGCAGGGGCAATGAGCAGTTCTTC. This codes for CASSLLTSRGNEQFF.